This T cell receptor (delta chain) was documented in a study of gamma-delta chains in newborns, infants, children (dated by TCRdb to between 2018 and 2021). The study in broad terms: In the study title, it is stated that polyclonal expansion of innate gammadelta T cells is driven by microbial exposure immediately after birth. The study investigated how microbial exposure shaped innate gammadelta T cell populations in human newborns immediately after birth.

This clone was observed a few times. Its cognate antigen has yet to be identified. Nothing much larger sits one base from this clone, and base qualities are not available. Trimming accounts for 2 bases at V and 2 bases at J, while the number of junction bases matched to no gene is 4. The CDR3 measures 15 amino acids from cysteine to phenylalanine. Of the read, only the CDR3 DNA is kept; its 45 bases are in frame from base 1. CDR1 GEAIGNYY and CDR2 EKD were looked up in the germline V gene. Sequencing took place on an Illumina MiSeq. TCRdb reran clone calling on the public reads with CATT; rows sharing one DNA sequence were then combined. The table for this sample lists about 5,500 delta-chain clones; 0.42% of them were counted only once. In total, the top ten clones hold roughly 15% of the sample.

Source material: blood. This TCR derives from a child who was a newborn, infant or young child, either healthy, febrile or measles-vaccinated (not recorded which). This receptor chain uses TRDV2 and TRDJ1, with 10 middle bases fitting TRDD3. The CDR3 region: CACDKVLGDTDKLIF. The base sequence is TGTGCCTGTGACAAAGTACTGGGGGATACCGATAAACTCATCTTT.